This TCR beta chain was sequenced in a study of neoadjuvant anti-PD-1 for oral cavity cancer. The time point is: after neoadjuvant nivolumab, at surgical resection. Here immunoSEQ multiplex PCR was the method, and the copy in TCRdb shows in-frame clones only, minus some. The sample has over 13,000 clones, about three quarters seen once; the top ten hold approximately 2.6%. Germline lookup yields CDR1 SGHVS and CDR2 FNYEAQ. This CDR3 has 15 residues. V shed 4 bases and J 1 base; nucleotides not matched to a gene: 4. This clonotype was sampled from a person aged 35-79 years with oral cavity squamous cell carcinoma. The chain is built from TRBV7-6 and TRBJ2-3, with 8 bases lining up with TRBD2. This material consisted of PBMCs, taken after nivolumab (anti-PD-1) treatment. Here the CDR3 DNA reads TGTGCCAGCAGCTCGAGCGGGAGTGGCACAGATACGCAGTATTTT. Translated, it gives CASSSSGSGTDTQYF.